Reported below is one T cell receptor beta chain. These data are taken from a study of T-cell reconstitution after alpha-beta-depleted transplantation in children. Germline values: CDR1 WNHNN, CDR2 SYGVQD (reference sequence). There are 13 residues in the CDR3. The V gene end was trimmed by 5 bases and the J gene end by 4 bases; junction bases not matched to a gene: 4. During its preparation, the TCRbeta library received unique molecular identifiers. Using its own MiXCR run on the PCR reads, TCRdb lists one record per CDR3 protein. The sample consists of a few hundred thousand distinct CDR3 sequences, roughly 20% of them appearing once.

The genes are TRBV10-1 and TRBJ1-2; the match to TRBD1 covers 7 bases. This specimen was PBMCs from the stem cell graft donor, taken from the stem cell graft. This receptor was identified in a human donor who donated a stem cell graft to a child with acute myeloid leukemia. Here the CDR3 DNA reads TGCGCCAGCAGTCGGGACAGTTCCTATGGCTACACCTTC. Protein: CASSRDSSYGYTF.